What follows are 29 T cell receptor beta chains derived from one specimen sequenced in a study of neoadjuvant nivolumab and ipilimumab in lung cancer. Assay used: immunoSEQ multiplex PCR; TCRdb lists only in-frame clones, some missing. The data contain approximately 15,000 clones, approximately 68% of them singletons. The sequencing used peripheral blood, collected after neoadjuvant nivolumab, alone or with ipilimumab, at or shortly before surgery. Receptor source: an adult with non-small cell lung cancer.

This clone appeared a single time. The chain employs TRBV5-1 and TRBJ1-1; D call uncertain. Germline CDR1 and CDR2: SGHRS and YFSETQ. V was cut by 2 bases and J by 0 bases, with 8 bases left in between. This CDR3 contains 14 residues. CDR3 in amino acids: CASSLDKMNTEAFF. CDR3 bases: TGCGCCAGCAGCTTAGACAAGATGAACACTGAAGCTTTCTTT.

This clone was observed a handful of times. V gene TRBV29-1 combines with J gene TRBJ1-1, with D possibly being TRBD1 (6 bases). The V gene's germline CDR1 is SQVTM and CDR2 ANQGSEA. CDR3 length: 12 residues. Trimming removed 4 bases from V and 4 bases from J, with 10 bases in between. CDR3: CSVVGGPTEAFF. The CDR3 nucleotides are TGCAGCGTTGTAGGGGGGCCCACTGAAGCTTTCTTT.

The V gene is TRBV7-9, the J gene TRBJ1-1, with 7 nucleotides matching TRBD1. The junction had 6 bases not matched to a gene; V was cut back by 10 bases and J by 1 base. The CDR3 extends over 13 amino acids. Germline V gene data show CDR1 as SEHNR and CDR2 as FQNEAQ (reference sequence). As DNA, the CDR3 is TGTGCCACGGCCCAGGGGGGGAACACTGAAGCTTTCTTT. Translation: CATAQGGNTEAFF.

V and J are TRBV18 and TRBJ2-5, with 15 bases identical to TRBD2. There are 17 residues in the CDR3. Germline CDR1 and CDR2: KGHSH and LQKENI. V shed 6 bases, J shed 4 bases, and the junction held 9 bases outside the gene matches. This chain's CDR3 is CASSSNSGLAGGETQYF. In DNA form, the CDR3 reads TGTGCCAGCTCGTCAAATTCGGGACTAGCGGGAGGAGAGACCCAGTACTTC.

The rearrangement links TRBV11-2 to TRBJ1-1, with 10 bases aligning to TRBD1. Germline CDR1 is SGHAT and CDR2 is FQNNGV. The CDR3 consists of 14 residues. The V gene end was trimmed by 5 bases and the J gene end by 11 bases; junction bases not matched to a gene: 11. For the CDR3, the DNA is TGTGCCAGCAGCACTAGACAGGGGGCGAGAGAGGCTTTCTTT. Residues: CASSTRQGAREAFF.

This clone has a handful of counts. V usage is TRBV29-1 and J usage is TRBJ1-1; TRBD1 is a possible D gene (6 bases). Germline V lookup: CDR1 SQVTM, CDR2 ANQGSEA. This CDR3 comprises 13 residues. V was pared by 2 bases and J by 6 bases, with 13 bases between. CDR3 nucleotide sequence: TGCAGCGTTGAACAGGGGAGGGGGTCTGAAGCTTTCTTT. Residues: CSVEQGRGSEAFF.

The gene calls are TRBV25-1 and TRBJ2-1; 7 positions match TRBD2. The J segment lost 4 bases and the V segment lost 10 bases, leaving 10 bases of the junction unmatched. The germline gives CDR1 MGHDK, CDR2 SYGVNS. CDR3 length: 14 amino acids. CDR3 DNA: TGTGCCACCGGTTGGGGGGGACCTTACAATGAGCAGTTCTTC. Its protein is CATGWGGPYNEQFF.

V usage is TRBV12-5 and J usage is TRBJ2-2; D ambiguous. The CDR3 extends over 13 amino acids. The V end was cut by 4 bases, the J end by 5 bases, with 8 bases between. Germline CDR1 and CDR2: LGHNT and FRNRAP. The CDR3 DNA reads as TGTGCTAGTGGTTCCCATATGACCGGGGAGCTGTTTTTT. This translates into CASGSHMTGELFF.

This rearrangement joins TRBV18 to TRBJ2-1, with TRBD2 matching over 13 bases. Germline V gene lookup returns CDR1 KGHSH and CDR2 LQKENI. Germline trimming cut 4 bases from V and 5 bases from J; bases unmatched to any gene: 2. The CDR3 covers 15 residues. The CDR3, as DNA: TGTGCCAGCTCACAGGGACTAGCGGGACACAATGAGCAGTTCTTC. Amino acid sequence: CASSQGLAGHNEQFF.

The chain has TRBV5-1 and TRBJ2-1; D not certain. CDR1 SGHRS and CDR2 YFSETQ come from the germline V gene. The CDR3 has 15 residues. Trimming shortened V by 6 bases and J by 1 base, and 14 bases separated the two germline ends. This CDR3 is CASTLGFGSYNEQFF. In DNA, the CDR3 is TGCGCCAGCACCCTCGGGTTCGGGTCCTACAATGAGCAGTTCTTC.

This sequence joins TRBV6-5 and TRBJ2-7; perhaps TRBD1 as D (5 bases). The V gene lost 0 bases and the J gene lost 5 bases, with 11 bases spanning the gap. The CDR3 runs to 14 residues. Looked up from germline, CDR1 is MNHEY and CDR2 is SVGAGI. The CDR3 here is CASSYSQGADEQYF. The CDR3 nucleotides are TGTGCCAGCAGTTACTCGCAGGGCGCAGACGAGCAGTACTTC.

A remark on this clone: The junction departs from the called germline gene at one end, perhaps through a read error. The J gene is TRBJ1-4, the V gene TRBV5-1; unclear D gene. Germline V CDR1 and CDR2: SGHRS, YFSETQ. This CDR3 has 14 residues. As DNA, the CDR3 is TGCGCCAGCCGCTTCGACCTCCGGGGAAGAAAACTGTTTTTT. It translates to CASRFDLRGRKLFF.

The J gene is TRBJ2-7, the V gene TRBV5-1; TRBD1 agrees at 9 bases. The V gene's germline CDR1 is SGHRS and CDR2 YFSETQ. CDR3 length: 15 amino acids. V was clipped by 0 bases and J by 5 bases; unmatched bases: 6. The chain's CDR3 is CASSLVGQGIHEQYF. CDR3 bases: TGCGCCAGCAGCTTGGTCGGACAGGGGATACACGAGCAGTACTTC.

The V gene is TRBV4-1, the J gene TRBJ1-1; no clear D. Germline assignment: CDR1 MGHRA and CDR2 YSYEKL. The CDR3 covers 13 residues. The V gene lost 0 bases and the J gene lost 11 bases, with 13 bases spanning the gap. The CDR3 is CASSQESIYPAFF. DNA of the CDR3: TGCGCCAGCAGCCAAGAGTCGATTTACCCGGCTTTCTTT.

The chain carries TRBV5-1 and TRBJ2-1, with 11 bases identical to TRBD2. V dropped 4 bases and J dropped 5; count of bases not matched to a gene: 5. There are 15 residues in the CDR3. Looked up from germline, CDR1 is SGHRS and CDR2 is YFSETQ. The CDR3, as DNA: TGCGCCAGCAGCCCGGGACTAGCGGTAAACAATGAGCAGTTCTTC. The encoded protein is CASSPGLAVNNEQFF.

This chain connects TRBV4-1 to TRBJ2-1, with D hard to call. This CDR3 contains 13 residues. Germline V gene sequence: CDR1 MGHRA, CDR2 YSYEKL. Trimming removed 0 bases at V and 7 bases at J, with 7 bases between. CDR3 sequence: CASSQDRANEQFF. In DNA, the CDR3 is TGCGCCAGCAGCCAAGATAGGGCGAATGAGCAGTTCTTC.

The CDR3 spells CAYTTSANTGELFF. The CDR3 DNA reads as TGTGCCTACACGACTAGCGCAAACACCGGGGAGCTGTTTTTT. The chain links TRBV30 to TRBJ2-2, with 8 bases aligning to TRBD2. This CDR3 spans 14 amino acids. Trimming took 7 bases from V and 2 from J; bases not matched to a gene: 6. Germline loops: CDR1 GTSNPN, CDR2 SVGIG (reference sequence).

The chain carries TRBV18 and TRBJ2-3, with TRBD2 matching 10 bases. The junction had 11 bases not matched to a gene; V was cut back by 2 bases and J by 12 bases. Germline V gene sequence: CDR1 KGHSH, CDR2 LQKENI. The CDR3 runs 15 residues. Here the CDR3 DNA reads TGTGCCAGCTCACCAACCAGCGGGAGGGCGGGCCGCCAGTATTTT. This codes for CASSPTSGRAGRQYF.

The chain recombines TRBV18 with TRBJ1-3; 9 nucleotides match TRBD1. CDR3 size: 15 residues. Germline V CDR1 and CDR2: KGHSH, LQKENI. The V and J ends lost 3 bases and 3 bases, in that order; junction bases with no gene match: 3. CDR3 in DNA: TGTGCCAGCTCACCCGGACAGGGGATTGGAAACACCATATATTTT. The encoded protein is CASSPGQGIGNTIYF.

The V call is TRBV18, the J call TRBJ2-1, with 9 bases aligning to TRBD2. V dropped 6 bases and J dropped 3; count of bases not matched to a gene: 6. This CDR3 is built from 15 residues. Germline V gene lookup returns CDR1 KGHSH and CDR2 LQKENI. The CDR3 sequence is CASSTGLANYNEQFF. CDR3 bases: TGTGCCAGCTCCACCGGACTAGCGAACTACAATGAGCAGTTCTTC.

This clone was seen a handful of times. The chain employs TRBV18 and TRBJ2-5; D call uncertain. CDR1 is KGHSH and CDR2 is LQKENI in the germline V gene. The CDR3 length is 15 residues. V was trimmed by 5 bases and J by 1 base, leaving 14 bases between them. CDR3 nucleotides: TGTGCCAGCTCATTAATGACTCAAGCCCAAGAGACCCAGTACTTC. As protein: CASSLMTQAQETQYF.

Only a few counts were recorded for this clone. This chain joins TRBV4-3 and TRBJ2-5, with unresolved D. V dropped 0 bases and J dropped 7 bases, with 12 bases sitting between them. CDR3 length: 14 residues. Germline V gene sequence: CDR1 LGHNA, CDR2 YSLEER. Here the CDR3 reads CASSQDPGGRTQYF. Here the CDR3 DNA reads TGCGCCAGCAGCCAAGATCCCGGTGGAAGGACCCAGTACTTC.

The chain carries TRBV11-3 and TRBJ1-3; TRBD1 is a possible D gene (5 bases). The CDR3 spans 15 residues. Germline CDR1 and CDR2: SGHNT and YENEEA. V shed 2 bases and J shed 3 bases, with 11 bases lying between them. In nucleotides, the CDR3 is TGTGCCAGCAGCTTATCAGGGCTGGATGGAAACACCATATATTTT. Translation: CASSLSGLDGNTIYF.

The rearrangement links TRBV7-2 to TRBJ1-2; 7 bases match TRBD1. This CDR3 contains 14 residues. J lost 8 bases, V lost 4 bases, and 10 bases had no gene match. CDR1 is SGHTA and CDR2 is FQGNSA in the germline V gene. In DNA, the CDR3 is TGTGCCAGCAGCTCACATACAGGGGTGAGGGGCTACACCTTC. It encodes CASSSHTGVRGYTF.

Only a few counts were recorded for this clone. The chain is built from TRBV5-1 and TRBJ2-7, with D tentatively TRBD1 or TRBD2 (5 bases each). V lost 3 bases to trimming and J lost 6 bases, with 16 bases between them. CDR3 size: 14 residues. The germline CDR1 and CDR2 sequences are SGHRS and YFSETQ. CDR3 sequence (DNA): TGCGCCAGCAGCTACCTGACAGCGGCCAGCGAGCAGTACTTC. This gives the protein CASSYLTAASEQYF.

V is TRBV4-1 and J is TRBJ2-7; TRBD2 matches 10 bases. The CDR3 covers 16 residues. Germline-derived CDR1 and CDR2 are MGHRA and YSYEKL. J was trimmed by 4 bases and V by 0 bases; bases with no gene match: 6. The CDR3 loop reads CASSQDTSGIVYEQYF. The CDR3, as DNA: TGCGCCAGCAGCCAAGATACTAGCGGGATTGTATACGAGCAGTACTTC.

The J gene is TRBJ1-2, the V gene TRBV18; D is uncertain. The CDR3 has 15 residues. Germline V gene sequence: CDR1 KGHSH, CDR2 LQKENI. The ends were cut back, 3 bases at V and 6 bases at J, with 17 bases in the middle. The CDR3 sequence is CASSPESKGFDGYTF. The CDR3 region has the DNA TGTGCCAGCTCACCCGAGAGTAAAGGTTTCGATGGCTACACCTTC.

The chain is built from TRBV15 and TRBJ2-7; the D is unclear. The CDR3 has 13 amino acids. V lost 3 bases and J lost 6, with 12 bases in between. Per germline, CDR1 LNHNV and CDR2 YYDKDF (reference sequence). DNA for the CDR3: TGTGCCACCAGCAGTGGCCCAGGAGCCGAGCAGTACTTC. Encoded protein: CATSSGPGAEQYF.

The table lists this clone with a count of one. This chain connects TRBV5-1 to TRBJ2-7, with D perhaps TRBD1 (6 bases). The V gene lost 3 bases and the J gene lost 1 base, with 20 bases spanning the gap. Germline assignment: CDR1 SGHRS and CDR2 YFSETQ. The CDR3 loop spans 17 amino acids. CDR3 nucleotides: TGCGCCAGCAGCTCGGAAGGATGGACAGTAGGATCCTACGAGCAGTACTTC. Its translation is CASSSEGWTVGSYEQYF.